This TCR beta chain was recorded in a study of identifying expanded T cells in peripheral blood. General study points: Clone count variance between two-week samples rose with total template count. Over around two and four weeks, about 17 and 20 clones changed, versus roughly 1.1 between replicates.

As regards this clone: The antigen is undetermined.

CDR1 and CDR2 from the germline V gene are MNHNS and SASEGT. This CDR3 comprises 12 residues. V was shortened by 1 base and J by 7 bases, with 7 bases between the two germline ends. Data came from immunoSEQ multiplex PCR; TCRdb stores just in-frame clones and leaves some out. The sample lists about 120,000 clones, roughly 84% occurring once. The sequenced sample was blood. V usage is TRBV6-1 and J usage is TRBJ1-1, with D uncertain. The TCR was taken from a person between 18 and 75 years old in good health. The DNA for the CDR3 is TGTGCCAGCAGTGAAGAGCCGGGTGAAGCTTTCTTT. This translates into CASSEEPGEAFF.